Here is one TCR beta chain with its context. What it binds is not known. Into CD45RA+ naive and CD45RA-negative memory subsets, the CD4+ cells were split. This record belongs to a study of shared clonotypes between healthy human individuals. Assay: immunoSEQ multiplex PCR; the TCRdb copy retains only in-frame clones and omits some. Seen here are under 1,900,000 clones, about 98.5% observed once, and the top ten hold 0.36%. The study, taken as a whole, reports: Incomplete sequencing of sorted subsets was indicated by rarefaction despite large depth. For naive CD4 cells, roughly 4.8% of clonotypes were shared across a few donors.

The clonotype was recovered from a man in his thirties or forties in good health. The sample consisted of naive CD4+ T cells sorted from blood. The subset was: CD45RA+ positively selected.

The CDR3, as DNA: TGTGCCAGCAGCTTGGAGGCAGTCACAGATACGCAGTATTTT. Its translation: CASSLEAVTDTQYF. The rearrangement joins TRBV5-4 to TRBJ2-3; D is unclear. Per the germline V gene, CDR1 is SGHNT and CDR2 is YYREEE (reference sequence). Trimming took 0 bases from V and 2 from J, leaving 7 bases between them. This CDR3 comprises 14 residues.